A single sample is the source of the 5 T cell receptor beta chains below, sequenced in a study of CD8 T cells in ankylosing spondylitis. TCRdb analysed the 5' RACE reads with MiXCR anew, one entry per CDR3 protein. Of approximately 260,000 distinct CDR3 sequences in the sample, under 20% are singletons; the top ten hold less than 35%. The sequenced sample was blood, either unsorted or a sorted T cell fraction (not recorded which). The receptor set was obtained from a male donor with ankylosing spondylitis or in good health (not recorded which).

This clonotype was seen a handful of times. The CDR3 DNA reads as TGTGCCAGCAGTTTATCCGGGACAGGGATCAATGGCTACACCTTC. Protein sequence: CASSLSGTGINGYTF. The gene calls are TRBV27 and TRBJ1-2; 9 nucleotides agree with TRBD1. CDR3 length: 15 amino acids. The ends lost 0 bases at V and 6 bases at J; junction bases unmatched: 5. Germline V gene lookup returns CDR1 MNHEY and CDR2 SMNVEV (reference sequence).

The V call is TRBV7-9, the J call TRBJ2-1, with 10 bases identical to TRBD2. The CDR3 covers 16 residues. The germline V gene encodes CDR1 SEHNR and CDR2 FQNEAQ (reference sequence). V shed 4 bases, J shed 5 bases, and the junction held 8 bases outside the gene matches. The CDR3 sequence: CASSYPLAGDHNEQFF. CDR3 in DNA: TGTGCCAGCAGCTATCCCCTAGCGGGAGACCACAATGAGCAGTTCTTC.

The chain uses TRBV7-9 and TRBJ1-2; D unclear. Germline loops: CDR1 SEHNR, CDR2 FQNEAQ (reference sequence). This CDR3 comprises 15 residues. V was clipped by 4 bases and J by 3 bases, with 15 bases between them. CDR3: CASSSGPGTDYGYTF. Here the CDR3 DNA reads TGTGCCAGCAGCTCCGGGCCCGGAACGGACTATGGCTACACCTTC.

V and J are TRBV29-1 and TRBJ2-2; D unclear. Between the trimmed V and J ends, which lost 4 bases and 6 bases, there was a span of 9 bases. The germline V gene has CDR1 SQVTM and CDR2 ANQGSEA. The CDR3 runs 12 residues. The CDR3 nucleotides read TGCAGCGTTGCTTGGGTATCCGGGGAGCTGTTTTTT. This translates into CSVAWVSGELFF.

The V call is TRBV9, the J call TRBJ2-3; D is perhaps TRBD1 or TRBD2 (5 bases each). CDR3 length equals 16 residues. Trimming took off 0 bases at V and 2 bases at J, with 13 bases between the two ends. Germline V gene lookup returns CDR1 SGDLS and CDR2 YYNGEE. CDR3: CASSVGQRTLTDTQYF. The CDR3 nucleotides read TGTGCCAGCAGCGTAGGACAGCGGACACTCACAGATACGCAGTATTTT.